This T cell receptor beta chain comes out of a study of T cells in Graves' hyperthyroidism and ophthalmopathy (dated by TCRdb to the late 2010s). At the level of the whole study: Peripheral blood samples were taken at initial diagnosis, before any treatment was given. A discovery cohort of about 96 patients, roughly 45 with Graves' ophthalmopathy and 57 with stable Graves' hyperthyroidism, was used to find distinguishing TCR V-J signatures. Whether ophthalmopathy could be predicted prospectively was tested in an independent validation cohort made up of 18 hyperthyroidism patients plus 17 patients who later progressed to ophthalmopathy. The 100 discovery patients were randomly split 7:3 into training and test sets. The study also compared thyroid tissue and blood T-cell repertoires from about 6 Graves' hyperthyroidism patients. After sampling, hyperthyroidism patients received methimazole starting at 30 mg daily, and ophthalmopathy patients received high-dose intravenous methylprednisolone. The paper describes TCR Vbeta CDR3 sequencing of 135 peripheral blood samples, made up of fewer than 50 ophthalmopathy patients, 70 to 80 hyperthyroidism patients and roughly 17 progressor patients. Points the paper makes about the study in general: Ophthalmopathy was separated from stable hyperthyroidism by a 13 V-J signature model, with around 88% sensitivity and roughly 84% specificity obtained in cross-validation and 80%/75% obtained in testing. In validation, the model predicted progression to ophthalmopathy with 65% to 71% sensitivity and over 72% specificity, a median of about 6 months before onset. Most expanded thyroid clonotypes (frequency above 0.001) were also detected in blood, suggesting blood repertoires may reflect thyroid immune responses. Sample size was not statistically predetermined, and blinding of investigators to group allocation was not performed.

Stable Graves' hyperthyroidism was defined as no progression to ophthalmopathy during 18 months of follow-up. Hyperthyroidism patients were aged 18 to 65 years and newly diagnosed, with disease duration of less than 2 months. Patients with uncontrolled infections, other autoimmune diseases, pregnancy or lactation were excluded. Diagnoses were established on the basis of clinical symptoms, serum thyroxine and TRAb, thyroid ultrasound, and orbital computed tomography. PBMCs were isolated from approximately 10 ml of fresh peripheral blood by Ficoll-Paque density gradient centrifugation. Total RNA was extracted with Trizol reagent, and quality was checked on an Agilent 2100 Bioanalyzer. The TCR beta CDR3 regions were amplified from the RNA transcripts. The first round of RT-PCR for the TCR CDR3 was performed with the HTBI primer set and the Qiagen OneStep RT-PCR kit. Libraries were constructed in a second round of multiplex PCR, after which size selection and purification were carried out. Libraries were sequenced paired-end with 100 bp reads on an Illumina HiSeq2000. The source study handled its data this way. SOAPnuke was used to process the raw data, with reads discarded if the reads contained adapters or uncalled bases, had a mean Phred below 15, or lacked an exact constant-primer or identifier match. High-quality paired reads were merged using COPE v1.2.5, and each unique nucleotide sequence was defined as a clonotype. MiTCR v1.1 was used to align clonotypes to the IMGT TRBV, TRBD and TRBJ reference segments. The analysis included only V-J combinations with a frequency above 0.0001, which together covered approximately 99% of the repertoires. A TCS score was defined as the ratio between F50 (clonal expansion) and ExV (chaos), using BLOSUM62-based TCRdist between CDR3 peptides within each V-J. Welch's t-statistics and random forest reduced 500 to 550 V-J features to fewer than 15, which were used in a naive Bayes classifier (R e1071). TCRdb reprocessed the public reads (quality trimming at Q25 with fastp, clone calling with MiXCR) and kept in-frame beta chains. A single entry per CDR3 protein holds the most common genes and DNA from its merged rows. TCRdb, not the authors, supplied the V and J calls. The sample data list about 690,000 distinct CDR3 sequences, and 17% of these were observed just once. The top ten hold 15% to 18% of the sample.

The CDR3 sequence holds 15 residues, the cysteine and phenylalanine included. The only DNA kept is the CDR3, 45 bases in frame from the first base. The CDR1 and CDR2 encoded by the germline V gene are MNHNS and SASEGT. Trimming removed 6 bases from V and 0 bases from J; the gene matches leave 5 bases unexplained. This clonotype came up many times. Its antigen specificity is not known. Per-nucleotide qualities are absent, and no much larger clonotype sits a single base away. The sequence links TRBV6-1 to TRBJ2-3; 8 middle bases align to TRBD1. The material sequenced was blood. The receptor was isolated from a man in his forties or fifties with Graves' hyperthyroidism. The CDR3 reads as follows: CASRPYRGSTDTQYF. At the DNA level, the sequence is TGTGCCAGCAGGCCCTACAGGGGGAGCACAGATACGCAGTATTTT.